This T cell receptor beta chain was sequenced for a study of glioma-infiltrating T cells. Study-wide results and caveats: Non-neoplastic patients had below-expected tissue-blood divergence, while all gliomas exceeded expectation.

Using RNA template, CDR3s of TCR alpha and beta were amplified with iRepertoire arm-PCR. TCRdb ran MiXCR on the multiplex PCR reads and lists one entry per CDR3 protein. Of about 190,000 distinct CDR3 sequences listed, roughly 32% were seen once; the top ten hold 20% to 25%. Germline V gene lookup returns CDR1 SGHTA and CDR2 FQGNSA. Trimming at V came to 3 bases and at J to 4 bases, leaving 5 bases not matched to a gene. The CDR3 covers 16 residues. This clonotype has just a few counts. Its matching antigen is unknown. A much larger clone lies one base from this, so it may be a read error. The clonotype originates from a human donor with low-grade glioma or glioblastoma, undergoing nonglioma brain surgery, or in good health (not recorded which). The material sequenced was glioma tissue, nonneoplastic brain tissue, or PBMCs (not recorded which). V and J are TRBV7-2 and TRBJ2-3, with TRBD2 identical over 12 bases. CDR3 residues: CASSLGLAGGSDTQYF. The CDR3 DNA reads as TGTGCCAGCAGCTTGGGGCTAGCGGGAGGGTCAGATACGCAGTATTTT.